This entry is about one T cell receptor beta chain. Antigen unknown. The data were taken from a study of T-cell memory formation after mild COVID-19. Background on the study: In these data, TCR clusters were largely donor specific. Study-wide findings and caveats: Balance between CD4 and CD8 was seen in clones contracting day 15 to 85, and a CD4+ lean was seen in later expanders.

Germline values: CDR1 SGHRS, CDR2 YFSETQ. The CDR3 extends over 14 amino acids. The V and J ends lost 2 bases and 5 bases, in that order; junction bases with no gene match: 5. With constant-segment primers, 5'RACE yielded cDNA libraries of TCR alpha and TCR beta that carried sample barcodes and UMIs. TCRdb recomputed calls from the 5' RACE reads with MiXCR, one row per CDR3 protein. The data show 180,000 or so distinct CDR3 sequences, with around a tenth seen just once and approximately 3.8% held by the top ten. The sequence derives from a man aged 18 to 30 who had mild COVID-19 (a few samples of this study predate the infection). Cell type and time point are not known. The source material was PBMCs or a T cell subset sorted from them (not recorded which). The rearrangement uses TRBV5-1 and TRBJ1-2, with 8 bases aligning to TRBD1. CDR3 protein: CASSFQGAWYGYTF. The DNA of the CDR3 is TGCGCCAGCAGCTTCCAGGGGGCCTGGTATGGCTACACCTTC.